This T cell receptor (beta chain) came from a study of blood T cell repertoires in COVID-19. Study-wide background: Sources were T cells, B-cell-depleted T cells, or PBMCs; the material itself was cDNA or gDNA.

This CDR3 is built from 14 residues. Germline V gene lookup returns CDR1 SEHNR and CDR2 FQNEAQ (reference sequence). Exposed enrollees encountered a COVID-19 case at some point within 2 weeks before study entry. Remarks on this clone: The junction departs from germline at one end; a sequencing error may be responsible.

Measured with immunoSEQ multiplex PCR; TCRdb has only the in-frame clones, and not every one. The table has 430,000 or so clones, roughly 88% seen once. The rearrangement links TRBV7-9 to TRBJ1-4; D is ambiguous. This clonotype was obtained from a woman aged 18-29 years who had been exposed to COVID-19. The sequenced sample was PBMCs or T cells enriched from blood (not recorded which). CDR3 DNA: TGTGCCAGCAGCCTAGGACGAACTACTGAAAAACTGTTTTTT. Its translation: CASSLGRTTEKLFF. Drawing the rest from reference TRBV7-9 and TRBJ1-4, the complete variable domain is DTGVSQNPRHKITKRGQNVTFRCDPISEHNRLYWYRQTLGQGPEFLTYFQNEAQLEKSRLLSDRFSAERPKGSFSTLEIQRTEQGDSAMYLCASSLGRTTEKLFFGSGTQLSVL.